One sample yielded the 31 T cell receptor beta chains listed below, sequenced in a study of cytomegalovirus exposure and HLA in healthy donors. Researchers ran the PCR with 60 Vbeta and 13 Jbeta primers. Data came from immunoSEQ multiplex PCR; TCRdb stores just in-frame clones and leaves some out. Of about 140,000 clones in the sample, about two thirds were seen once. Specimen: PBMCs. The receptors originated from a middle-aged man in good health and CMV-seronegative.

This clone occurred once. This chain connects TRBV18 to TRBJ1-2; weak D call: TRBD1 (6 bases). The CDR3 has 14 amino acids. The germline CDR1 and CDR2 sequences are KGHSH and LQKENI. V lost 1 base, J lost 6 bases, and 12 bases lay in between. CDR3 amino acids: CASSPQQGRNGYTF. CDR3 bases: TGTGCCAGCTCACCACAACAGGGTCGAAATGGCTACACCTTC.

This chain joins TRBV18 and TRBJ1-4; 12 nucleotides line up with TRBD1. There are 16 residues in the CDR3. V was clipped by 6 bases and J by 8 bases; unmatched bases: 10. Germline loops: CDR1 KGHSH, CDR2 LQKENI. CDR3 loop: CASSGGTGGFGEKLFF. The CDR3, as DNA: TGTGCCAGCTCCGGGGGGACAGGGGGCTTCGGGGAAAAACTGTTTTTT.

The chain combines TRBV7-9 with TRBJ2-5; no reliable D call. This CDR3 contains 12 residues. Germline CDR1 SEHNR, CDR2 FQNEAQ (reference sequence). Trimming pared 3 bases from V and 4 bases from J, leaving 6 bases between. The CDR3: CASSFYRETQYF. CDR3 DNA sequence: TGTGCCAGCAGCTTTTATCGAGAGACCCAGTACTTC. The entire variable domain, with the rest obtained from reference TRBV7-9 and TRBJ2-5, is as follows: DTGVSQNPRHKITKRGQNVTFRCDPISEHNRLYWYRQTLGQGPEFLTYFQNEAQLEKSRLLSDRFSAERPKGSFSTLEIQRTEQGDSAMYLCASSFYRETQYFGPGTRLLVL.

This clone occurred a few times. V usage is TRBV28 and J usage is TRBJ2-1; TRBD1 agrees at 7 bases. This CDR3 has 14 amino acids. The germline V gene has CDR1 MDHEN and CDR2 SYDVKM. The V gene end was trimmed by 7 bases and the J gene end by 0 bases; junction bases not matched to a gene: 3. CDR3 sequence reads: CASIEGASYNEQFF. In DNA form, the CDR3 reads TGTGCCAGCATCGAGGGGGCCTCCTACAATGAGCAGTTCTTC.

The V call is TRBV7-9, the J call TRBJ2-3; no clear D gene. The CDR3 is made up of 16 amino acids. V lost 7 bases, J lost 0 bases, and 17 bases lay in between. From germline, CDR1 is SEHNR and CDR2 FQNEAQ (reference sequence). DNA of the CDR3: TGTGCCAGCATCCAGTTGTTGCTAGGTAGCACAGATACGCAGTATTTT. It translates to CASIQLLLGSTDTQYF.

The V call is TRBV6-5, the J call TRBJ2-1; 11 positions match TRBD2. J was trimmed by 4 bases and V by 5 bases; bases with no gene match: 4. In germline, CDR1 is MNHEY, CDR2 SVGAGI. The CDR3 has 15 residues. CDR3 DNA sequence: TGTGCCAGCAGTCCCGTAGCGGGAGGGTACAATGAGCAGTTCTTC. Amino acids: CASSPVAGGYNEQFF.

V and J are TRBV7-2 and TRBJ1-2, with 7 bases aligning to TRBD1. Germline-derived CDR1 and CDR2 are SGHTA and FQGNSA. V trimming: 4 bases; J trimming: 4 bases; junction bases outside the gene matches: 12. The CDR3 contains 16 residues. The CDR3 bases are TGTGCCAGCAGCTCGGAAGCCGGGACAGCTATCTATGGCTACACCTTC. This encodes CASSSEAGTAIYGYTF.

This clone was observed a few times. This chain uses TRBV6-1 with TRBJ2-1; possible D gene TRBD2, 6 bases. The CDR3 has 15 residues. The V end was cut by 6 bases, the J end by 4 bases, with 16 bases between. Germline values: CDR1 MNHNS, CDR2 SASEGT. Here the CDR3 DNA reads TGTGCCAGCAGGACCATAGCGGAGAGGTACAATGAGCAGTTCTTC. Amino acid sequence: CASRTIAERYNEQFF.

The gene calls are TRBV7-9 and TRBJ2-1; TRBD2 matches at 11 bases. The CDR3 spans 15 residues. With 3 bases clipped from V and 9 bases from J, the junction kept 7 bases outside the gene matches. The germline V gene encodes CDR1 SEHNR and CDR2 FQNEAQ (reference sequence). The CDR3 region is CASSFLTSGTSEQFF. CDR3 nucleotide sequence: TGTGCCAGCAGCTTCCTGACTAGCGGGACTAGTGAGCAGTTCTTC.

The gene calls are TRBV28 and TRBJ2-2; no firm D call. This CDR3 spans 12 amino acids. The ends were cut back, 2 bases at V and 8 bases at J, with 6 bases in the middle. Germline V gives CDR1 MDHEN, CDR2 SYDVKM. CDR3: CASSLVRGELFF. The DNA for the CDR3 is TGTGCCAGCAGTTTAGTCCGGGGGGAGCTGTTTTTT.

A few counts support this clone. The gene calls are TRBV7-2 and TRBJ2-5, with 9 bases aligning to TRBD1. In germline, CDR1 is SGHTA, CDR2 FQGNSA. J gave up 7 bases and V 11 bases, and 14 bases lay outside the gene matches. The CDR3 extends over 14 amino acids. In DNA form, the CDR3 reads TGTGCCGTTCACGACAGGGGGACTAAATCGACCCAGTACTTC. It specifies CAVHDRGTKSTQYF.

The chain carries TRBV6-5 and TRBJ2-1; the D gene is possibly TRBD2 (6 bases). Trimming removed 5 bases from V and 4 bases from J, with 15 bases in between. Germline CDR1 reads MNHEY; CDR2 reads SVGAGI. CDR3 length: 15 residues. As DNA, the CDR3 is TGTGCCAGCAGTCCACTCGCGGGGTATTACAATGAGCAGTTCTTC. This sequence encodes CASSPLAGYYNEQFF.

The V gene is TRBV28, the J gene TRBJ1-5; TRBD1 is a possible D gene (5 bases). V was shortened by 2 bases and J by 7 bases, with 9 bases between the two germline ends. Germline V gene data show CDR1 as MDHEN and CDR2 as SYDVKM. The CDR3 totals 13 residues. CDR3 protein: CASSLGWGQPQHF. For the CDR3, the DNA is TGTGCCAGCAGTTTAGGGTGGGGCCAGCCCCAGCATTTT.

This clone was detected once. The genes are TRBV6-5 and TRBJ2-1; possibly TRBD1 for D (6 bases). CDR1 is MNHEY, CDR2 SVGAGI, per germline. Trimming stripped 6 bases from V and 2 bases from J, with 14 bases between. The CDR3 has 15 amino acids. The CDR3 region has the DNA TGTGCCAGCAGCAGGGGCGCCAAGACCTACAATGAGCAGTTCTTC. It encodes CASSRGAKTYNEQFF.

The genes are TRBV2 and TRBJ1-2; 7 bases are a match to TRBD1. The CDR3 is 13 amino acids. Germline values: CDR1 SNHLY, CDR2 FYNNEI. After removal of 4 bases from V and 6 bases from J, the junction contained 5 bases not matched to a gene. In DNA form, the CDR3 reads TGTGCCAGCAGTGTTCGCCAGGGGGATGGCTACACCTTC. This encodes CASSVRQGDGYTF. Looking up the rest from reference TRBV2 and TRBJ1-2 gives the full variable domain: EPEVTQTPSHQVTQMGQEVILRCVPISNHLYFYWYRQILGQKVEFLVSFYNNEISEKSEIFDDQFSVERPDGSNFTLKIRSTKLEDSAMYFCASSVRQGDGYTFGSGTRLTVV.

This clone appeared a single time. The rearrangement links TRBV9 to TRBJ1-2; maybe TRBD1 (6 bases). This CDR3 region has 16 residues. Germline CDR1 and CDR2: SGDLS and YYNGEE. V lost 0 bases to trimming and J lost 5 bases, with 17 bases between them. CDR3 loop: CASSVEPGDPLYGYTF. In DNA form, the CDR3 reads TGTGCCAGCAGCGTAGAACCAGGGGATCCGCTTTATGGCTACACCTTC.

The chain recombines TRBV7-9 with TRBJ2-5; D gene ambiguous. Trimming shortened V by 5 bases and J by 4 bases, and 14 bases separated the two germline ends. The CDR3 spans 14 residues. Germline lookup yields CDR1 SEHNR and CDR2 FQNEAQ (reference sequence). The CDR3 nucleotides read TGTGCCAGCAGCCCCTTAGGTAGCCGAGAGACCCAGTACTTC. As protein: CASSPLGSRETQYF.

The chain has TRBV28 and TRBJ2-5; 7 nucleotides line up with TRBD2. Unmatched junction bases numbered 18, after V lost 3 bases and J lost 5 bases. The CDR3 is made up of 18 amino acids. Germline lookup yields CDR1 MDHEN and CDR2 SYDVKM. CDR3 protein: CASSFLSPGSPGGETQYF. CDR3 nucleotides: TGTGCCAGCAGTTTTTTATCCCCGGGGTCCCCGGGAGGCGAGACCCAGTACTTC.

This clone was observed a single time. V gene TRBV19 combines with J gene TRBJ2-5; 10 bases map to TRBD2. There are 16 residues in the CDR3. Trimming cost V 9 bases and J 0 bases; bases outside gene matches: 10. Germline-derived CDR1 and CDR2 are LNHDA and SQIVND (reference sequence). The CDR3 region is CASAQRTSGNQETQYF. CDR3 bases: TGTGCCAGCGCCCAGAGGACTAGCGGAAACCAAGAGACCCAGTACTTC.

This chain connects TRBV5-1 to TRBJ2-2, with 9 bases that match TRBD1. Per the germline V gene, CDR1 is SGHRS and CDR2 is YFSETQ. The J segment lost 1 base and the V segment lost 7 bases, leaving 5 bases of the junction unmatched. The CDR3 loop spans 15 amino acids. This chain's CDR3 is CASVPDRGNTGELFF. DNA of the CDR3: TGCGCCAGCGTGCCGGACAGGGGGAACACCGGGGAGCTGTTTTTT. Looking up the rest from reference TRBV5-1 and TRBJ2-2 gives the full variable domain: KAGVTQTPRYLIKTRGQQVTLSCSPISGHRSVSWYQQTPGQGLQFLFEYFSETQRNKGNFPGRFSGRQFSNSRSEMNVSTLELGDSALYLCASVPDRGNTGELFFGEGSRLTVL.

V usage is TRBV6-1 and J usage is TRBJ2-7; 10 bases line up with TRBD2. The CDR3 covers 14 residues. Germline V gene lookup returns CDR1 MNHNS and CDR2 SASEGT. V was clipped by 6 bases and J by 6 bases; unmatched bases: 8. The CDR3 reads CASSPSGGAFEQYF. DNA of the CDR3: TGTGCCAGCAGCCCCAGCGGGGGGGCCTTCGAGCAGTACTTC.

This clone was observed a few times. The chain employs TRBV7-2 and TRBJ2-7, with 10 bases matching TRBD2. This CDR3 has 17 residues. Germline CDR1 SGHTA, CDR2 FQGNSA. The trim removed 3 bases at V and 0 bases at J, leaving 8 bases unmatched. CDR3 loop: CASSFASGSATSYEQYF. The DNA for the CDR3 is TGTGCCAGCAGCTTTGCTAGCGGGAGCGCAACCTCCTACGAGCAGTACTTC.

The CDR3 nucleotides read TGTGCCAGTAGTATGTTAGGGGACAGAGTACGCTCCGAGCAGTACTTC. The encoded protein is CASSMLGDRVRSEQYF. The chain joins TRBV19 to TRBJ2-7, with 7 bases identical to TRBD1. CDR1 and CDR2 (germline): LNHDA, SQIVND (reference sequence). The CDR3 has 16 residues. V lost 3 bases and J lost 6; bases outside the gene matches: 14.

The V gene is TRBV5-1, the J gene TRBJ2-7; D might be TRBD2 (6 bases). The CDR3 is 15 residues long. Germline CDR1 is SGHRS and CDR2 is YFSETQ. The germline V and J ends were trimmed by 0 bases and 2 bases, with 12 bases remaining between them. CDR3 region: CASSLGAGTTYEQYF. CDR3 bases: TGCGCCAGCAGCTTGGGTGCGGGAACAACCTACGAGCAGTACTTC.

This clone has more than one count but fewer than ten. The rearrangement links TRBV6-5 to TRBJ1-1; 8 nucleotides agree with TRBD1. CDR3 size: 13 residues. In germline, CDR1 is MNHEY, CDR2 SVGAGI. J lost 3 bases, V lost 7 bases, and 4 bases had no gene match. Written as DNA, the CDR3 is TGTGCCAGCACCTACAGGGGGGACACTGAAGCTTTCTTT. Translation gives CASTYRGDTEAFF.

The gene calls are TRBV7-2 and TRBJ2-7, with 9 bases fitting TRBD1. Per germline, CDR1 SGHTA and CDR2 FQGNSA. There are 15 residues in the CDR3. J was trimmed by 6 bases and V by 5 bases; bases with no gene match: 11. Here the CDR3 reads CASSPHGTGTIEQYF. CDR3 DNA: TGTGCCAGCAGCCCCCATGGGACAGGGACCATCGAGCAGTACTTC.

This clone came up a few times. The CDR3 is CASSFEGRVGAFF. CDR3 nucleotide sequence: TGTGCCAGCAGTTTTGAGGGGAGGGTAGGAGCTTTCTTT. The chain links TRBV6-1 to TRBJ1-1; perhaps TRBD1 as D (5 bases). Trimming removed 5 bases at V and 10 bases at J, with 17 bases between. Germline CDR1 and CDR2: MNHNS and SASEGT. The CDR3 spans 13 residues.

V gene TRBV13 combines with J gene TRBJ2-1; D is undetermined. This CDR3 region has 15 residues. Trimming left V 0 bases short and J 4 bases short, with 10 bases between. The germline V gene has CDR1 PRHDT and CDR2 FYEKMQ (reference sequence). CDR3 amino acids: CASSLGRSRYNEQFF. The CDR3 nucleotides read TGTGCCAGCAGCTTAGGCCGAAGCCGGTACAATGAGCAGTTCTTC.

The V gene is TRBV29-1, the J gene TRBJ1-2, with TRBD1 matching 7 bases. J was trimmed by 2 bases and V by 5 bases; bases with no gene match: 5. This CDR3 comprises 13 residues. Germline CDR1 is SQVTM and CDR2 is ANQGSEA. The CDR3 DNA reads TGCAGCGTTACAGGGGTTCCGAACTATGGCTACACCTTC. It encodes CSVTGVPNYGYTF.

The genes are TRBV6-1 and TRBJ1-2; D possibly corresponds to TRBD1 (5 bases). This CDR3 spans 14 amino acids. Germline V CDR1 and CDR2: MNHNS, SASEGT. V was cut by 2 bases and J by 7 bases, with 14 bases left in between. CDR3 nucleotide sequence: TGTGCCAGCAGTGAACAGATGGCAGGGTGTGGCTACACCTTC. Amino acid sequence: CASSEQMAGCGYTF.

The genes are TRBV2 and TRBJ2-7; 11 positions match TRBD1. The germline CDR1 and CDR2 sequences are SNHLY and FYNNEI. Unmatched junction bases numbered 3, after V lost 6 bases and J lost 2 bases. The CDR3 is 14 residues long. The CDR3 region is CASSGTGGPYEQYF. CDR3 DNA: TGTGCCAGCAGCGGGACAGGGGGACCCTACGAGCAGTACTTC.